One TCR beta chain is described in this entry. The antigen is undetermined. This CDR3 is 12 amino acids long. Germline CDR1 and CDR2: SQVTM and ANQGSEA. The germline V and J ends were trimmed by 7 bases and 1 base, with 7 bases remaining between them. These data originate in a study of memory CD4+ T cells and cytomegalovirus serostatus. Study outcomes and limitations: Suggested: most of the CMV-linked TCR signature lies in CD4+ memory cells.

Sequenced by immunoSEQ multiplex PCR; TCRdb stores in-frame clones only, minus some. The sample consists of under 100,000 clones, roughly 80% of them appearing once. Single viable CD3+CD4+CD8-CD45RO+ cells were sorted as the memory CD4+ T cells. Serum IgG to CMV pp150, pp28, p38 and p52 defined serostatus. Material for sequencing was memory CD4+ T cells from blood. The chain couples TRBV29-1 to TRBJ2-2, with D uncertain. This receptor was taken from an adult in good health and CMV-seronegative. CDR3 region: CSAEQNTGELFF. CDR3 DNA: TGCAGCGCAGAACAGAACACCGGGGAGCTGTTTTTT.